Listed below are T cell receptor beta chains from one sample, sequenced in a study of T cells in localized non-small cell lung cancer. Repertoires were generated with immunoSEQ multiplex PCR, while TCRdb's copy carries only in-frame clones and drops some. Here the sample spans about 3,500 clones, about 20% being singletons. This specimen consisted of lung tumor tissue, obtained before any cancer treatment. The receptors derive from a woman aged 35 to 75 with stage III squamous cell lung carcinoma. Each CDR3 is given with its conserved first and last residue. The D gene is left open where the match is weak. Only some rows state a clone size, as once, few, many or a class for expanded clones.

J gene,clone size,D gene,V gene,CDR3 DNA,CDR3 protein
TRBJ1-4,medium-sized,TRBD1,TRBV11-3,TGTGCCAGCAGTGCCGGGACAGGGAATGAAAAACTGTTTTTT,CASSAGTGNEKLFF
TRBJ1-5,many,TRBD1,TRBV11-3,TGTGCCAGCAGCTTAGGTGAGGGACAGGGCAATCAGCCCCAGCATTTT,CASSLGEGQGNQPQHF
TRBJ1-4,few,.,TRBV9,TGTGCCAGCAGCGTCGGACAGACAACTAATGAAAAACTGTTTTTT,CASSVGQTTNEKLFF
TRBJ2-2,once,.,TRBV5-1,TGCGCCAGCACCGCACAGGGGAGGGGGACCGGGGAGCTGTTTTTT,CASTAQGRGTGELFF
TRBJ1-1,few,.,TRBV6-7,TGTGCCACGAGGGGGAACACTGAAGCTTTCTTT,CATRGNTEAFF
TRBJ2-7,medium-sized,TRBD2,TRBV6-8,TGTGCCAGCAGTCATGGTCCACAAGCGGGAGGCTACGAGCAGTACTTC,CASSHGPQAGGYEQYF
TRBJ2-3,few,TRBD2,TRBV6-8,TGTGCCAGCAGTGACTCACTAGCGGGAGCAGATACGCAGTATTTT,CASSDSLAGADTQYF
TRBJ1-1,medium-sized,.,TRBV11-3,TGTGCCAGCAGCTCAGTTGAGGGGACCGTGAAAGGCACTGAAGCTTTCTTT,CASSSVEGTVKGTEAFF
TRBJ1-5,medium-sized,.,TRBV9,TGTGCCAGCAGCGCCGCCTCCGGGACCGCGCAGCCCCAGCATTTT,CASSAASGTAQPQHF
TRBJ1-2,few,.,TRBV28,TGTGCCAGCAGTTCCCCCACTTGGGGGAGCTATGGCTACACCTTC,CASSSPTWGSYGYTF
TRBJ2-3,.,TRBD1,TRBV9,TGTGCCAGCAGCGCACGCGGACAGGTCACAGATACGCAGTATTTT,CASSARGQVTDTQYF
TRBJ1-4,medium-sized,TRBD1,TRBV11-3,TGTGCCAGCAGCTTAGGGCGGACAGGGCGGGAAAAACTGTTTTTT,CASSLGRTGREKLFF
TRBJ2-3,medium-sized,.,TRBV11-3,TGTGCCAGCAGCTTCTCCCCGGGTCTCGCAGATACGCAGTATTTT,CASSFSPGLADTQYF
TRBJ2-1,.,TRBD1,TRBV11-3,TGTGCCAGCAGCCAGGGGGCTAGCTCCTACAATGAGCAGTTCTTC,CASSQGASSYNEQFF
TRBJ1-5,.,.,TRBV28,TGTGCCAGCAGTCGCATGAGAGGGCAGGGCGGCGCTCTTAGCAATCAGCCCCAGCATTTT,CASSRMRGQGGALSNQPQHF
TRBJ2-7,few,.,TRBV28,TGTGCCACCAATCCCGGGAGTAGAATGAGCTCCTACGAGCAGTACTTC,CATNPGSRMSSYEQYF
TRBJ2-2,few,.,TRBV5-1,TGCGCCAGCAAACCGGGACACACGAACACCGGGGAGCTGTTTTTT,CASKPGHTNTGELFF
TRBJ2-7,large,.,TRBV6-8,TGTGCCAGCAGTTACGGACGCAGCTCCTACGAGCAGTACTTC,CASSYGRSSYEQYF
TRBJ2-5,few,TRBD2,TRBV28,TGTGCCAGCAGTTTGTTCCGGGCCGGGAGGGAAGAGACCCAGTACTTC,CASSLFRAGREETQYF
TRBJ1-1,few,.,TRBV28,TGTGCCAGCAGTTTACAGTTTACCACTGAAGCTTTCTTT,CASSLQFTTEAFF
TRBJ2-1,few,.,TRBV6-8,TGTGCCAGCAGCAATACACCTTTTGGGTACAATGAGCAGTTCTTC,CASSNTPFGYNEQFF
TRBJ2-3,.,.,TRBV25-1,TGTGCCAGCAGTGGCCTCCGGGCCTCTGAGAGAGATACGCAGTATTTT,CASSGLRASERDTQYF
TRBJ2-1,medium-sized,TRBD2,TRBV11-3,TGTGCCAGCAGCAGAACTAGCGGGAGGTTGGATGAGCAGTTCTTC,CASSRTSGRLDEQFF
TRBJ2-1,few,.,TRBV11-3,TGTGCCAGCAGCTTAGGGTCAGGTCAGTACAATGAGCAGTTCTTC,CASSLGSGQYNEQFF
TRBJ1-5,few,TRBD1,TRBV6-8,TGTGCCATCAGTGCGGAGACAGGGGGCGAACAGCCCCAGCATTTT,CAISAETGGEQPQHF
TRBJ1-3,few,TRBD1,TRBV30,TGTGCCTGGAGTGACCGTGGGACAGCCCGAGGGCCTGGAAACACCATATATTTT,CAWSDRGTARGPGNTIYF
TRBJ2-1,.,.,TRBV11-3,TGTGCCAGCAAGGTAGGAGGCTCCTACAATGAGCAGTTCTTC,CASKVGGSYNEQFF
TRBJ2-7,few,TRBD1,TRBV15,TGTGCCACCAGCAGAGTTGGTTTAGGCAGGGGGTTACAGCAGTACTTC,CATSRVGLGRGLQQYF
TRBJ1-4,few,.,TRBV30,TGTGCCTGTATTCCGAGGGGGAATGGTGAAAAACTGTTTTTT,CACIPRGNGEKLFF
TRBJ2-1,.,.,TRBV14,TGTGCCAGCAGCCAACGGCAGCAGTACAATGAGCAGTTCTTC,CASSQRQQYNEQFF
TRBJ2-2,few,TRBD2,TRBV6-8,TGTGCCAGCAGTGCTAACCCCTGGACTAGCGGGGCGTCGAACACCGGGGAGCTGTTTTTT,CASSANPWTSGASNTGELFF
TRBJ2-2,few,.,TRBV6-8,TGTGCCAGCAGTTACGATGACCCCGACGGGGTTGGCACCGGGGAGCTGTTTTTT,CASSYDDPDGVGTGELFF
TRBJ2-5,.,.,TRBV14,TGTGCCAGCAGCCAACAACAGGGATCCAAGAGAACCCAGTACTTC,CASSQQQGSKRTQYF
TRBJ1-1,.,.,TRBV18,TGTGCCAGCTCATATGGGGGGTCACAGTTGAACACTGAAGCTTTCTTT,CASSYGGSQLNTEAFF
TRBJ2-5,.,.,TRBV30,TGTGCCTGGAGTAGGCCGGGAACGAGGGAAGAGACCCAGTACTTC,CAWSRPGTREETQYF
TRBJ1-5,.,TRBD1,TRBV4-1,TGCGCCAGCAGCCAAGACTCCGCGACAGGGAACTCGCGGCCCCAGCATTTT,CASSQDSATGNSRPQHF
TRBJ1-1,.,.,TRBV28,TGTGCCAGCAGTTTCTCCGGGGGGCGAAACACTGAAGCTTTCTTT,CASSFSGGRNTEAFF
TRBJ2-3,few,.,TRBV11-3,TGTGCCAGCAGCTTTAACCGCAACCCAAGCACAGATACGCAGTATTTT,CASSFNRNPSTDTQYF
TRBJ1-2,medium-sized,.,TRBV11-3,TGTGCCAGCAGCCAATCTCGCCCTCAAAGTCTGGGGAACTATGGCTACACCTTC,CASSQSRPQSLGNYGYTF
TRBJ1-2,.,TRBD1,TRBV6-8,TGTGCCAGCAGCTACTCCGGGACAGGGGGCTATGGCTACACCTTC,CASSYSGTGGYGYTF